This TCR beta chain stems from a study of T cell responses to AZD1222 COVID-19 vaccine. The protocol was immunoSEQ multiplex PCR, while the TCRdb copy is restricted to in-frame clones and leaves out a portion. The sample carries around 120,000 clones, about 92% recorded once. The CDR3 has 13 residues. The germline CDR1 and CDR2 sequences are GTSNPN and SVGIG (reference sequence). Trimming stripped 2 bases from V and 10 bases from J, with 17 bases between. Study results and caveats: In all cases, repertoires were sampled only after the peak T cell response. Baseline seropositivity characterized only a handful of AZD1222 recipients. Donors were largely white British and mainly female; clonal diversity was possibly underestimated.

In the case of this clone: Antigen unknown.

The chain recombines TRBV30 with TRBJ1-1; TRBD1 is a possible D gene (6 bases). The input for sequencing was peripheral blood, taken 28 days after the second AZD1222 dose. The TCR comes from an adult who received the AZD1222 COVID-19 vaccine. The CDR3 loop is CAWSLKPTGRAFF. The CDR3 coding sequence is TGTGCCTGGAGTTTAAAACCGACAGGAAGAGCTTTCTTT.